This is a list of T cell receptor beta chains from one sample in a study of blood T cell repertoires in COVID-19. TCRdb's copy holds only in-frame clones and misses some; the assay was immunoSEQ multiplex PCR. Of some 300,000 clones in the sample, about nine tenths were seen once. The sequencing sample was made of PBMCs or T cells enriched from blood (not recorded which). These receptors were collected from a young woman who had recovered from COVID-19. Both conserved end residues are part of each CDR3.

TRBV12-5,17,CASGLVLSAGGSTEAFF
TRBV29-1,13,CSVSDGVSYEQYF
TRBV7-9,17,CASSSNLGLAGYNEQFF
TRBV5-1,14,CASSLTTGDYGYTF
TRBV9,17,CASSVASGKGAGNTIYF
TRBV6-5,16,CASSYSARYSNQPQHF
TRBV5-8,14,CASSFYGHTGELFF
TRBV3-1/TRBV3-2,16,CASSQRPGIGTGELFF
TRBV4-2,16,CASSQDSAPYTGELFF
TRBV5-1,17,CASSLVLQDTISEKLFF
TRBV25-1,16,CASSEINRGPSGELFF
TRBV27,14,CASSSQGVRSPLHF
TRBV28,15,CASSFRLALTDTQYF
TRBV5-6,14,CASSKGQPRQPQHF
TRBV7-2,15,CASSLSEDRVNGYTF
TRBV18,19,CASSPRGWTDGKRNYGYTF
TRBV5-5,15,CASSATAPTNEKLFF
TRBV7-3,17,CASSLIGLAGSTDTQYF
TRBV14,14,CASSQERVAGELFF
TRBV7-9,17,CASSLEFWSYLNYGYTF
TRBV28,13,CASSLGHLYGYTF
TRBV27,14,CASSTNRVGYGYTF
TRBV28,15,CASSYIGTSLGTQYF